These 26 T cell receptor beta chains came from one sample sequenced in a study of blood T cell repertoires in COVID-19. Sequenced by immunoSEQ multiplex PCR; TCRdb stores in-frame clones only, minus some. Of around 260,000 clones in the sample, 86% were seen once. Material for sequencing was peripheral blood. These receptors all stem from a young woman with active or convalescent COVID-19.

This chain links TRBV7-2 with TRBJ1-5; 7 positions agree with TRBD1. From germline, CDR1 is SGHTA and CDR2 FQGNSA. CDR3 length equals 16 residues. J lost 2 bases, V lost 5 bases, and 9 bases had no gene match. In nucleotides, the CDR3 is TGTGCCAGCAGCCCCGCGACAGGGCGAGGCAATCAGCCCCAGCATTTT. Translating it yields CASSPATGRGNQPQHF. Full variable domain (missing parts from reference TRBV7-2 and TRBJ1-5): GAGVSQSPSNKVTEKGKDVELRCDPISGHTALYWYRQSLGQGLEFLIYFQGNSAPDKSGLPSDRFSAERTGGSVSTLTIQRTQQEDSAVYLCASSPATGRGNQPQHFGDGTRLSIL.

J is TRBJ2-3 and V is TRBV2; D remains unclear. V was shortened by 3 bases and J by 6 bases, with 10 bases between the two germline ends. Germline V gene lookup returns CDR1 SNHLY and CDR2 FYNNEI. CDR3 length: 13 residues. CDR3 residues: CASSDTRSDTQYF. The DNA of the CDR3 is TGTGCCAGCAGTGACACCAGGTCCGATACGCAGTATTTT.

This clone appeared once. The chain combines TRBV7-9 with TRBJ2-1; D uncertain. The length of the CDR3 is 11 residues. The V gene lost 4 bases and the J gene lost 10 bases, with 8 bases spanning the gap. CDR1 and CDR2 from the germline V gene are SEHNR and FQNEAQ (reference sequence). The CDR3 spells CASSSPGEQFF. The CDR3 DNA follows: TGTGCCAGCAGCTCCCCCGGGGAGCAGTTCTTC.

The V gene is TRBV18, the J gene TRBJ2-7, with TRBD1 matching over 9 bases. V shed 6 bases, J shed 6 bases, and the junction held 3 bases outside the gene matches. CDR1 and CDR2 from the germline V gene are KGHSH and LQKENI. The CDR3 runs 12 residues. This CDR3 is CASSLDRGEQYF. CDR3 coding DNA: TGTGCCAGCTCCCTGGACAGGGGCGAGCAGTACTTC.

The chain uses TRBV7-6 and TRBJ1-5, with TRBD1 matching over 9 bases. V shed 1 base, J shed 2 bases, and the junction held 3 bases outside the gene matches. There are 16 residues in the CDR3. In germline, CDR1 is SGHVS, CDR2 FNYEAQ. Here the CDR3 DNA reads TGTGCCAGCAGCTTAGGGGGACAGGGACGCAATCAGCCCCAGCATTTT. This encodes CASSLGGQGRNQPQHF.

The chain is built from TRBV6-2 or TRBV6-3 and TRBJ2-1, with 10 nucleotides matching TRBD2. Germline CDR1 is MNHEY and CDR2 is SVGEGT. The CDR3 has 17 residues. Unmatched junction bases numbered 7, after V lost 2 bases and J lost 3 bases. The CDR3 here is CASSYPSGGIFYNEQFF. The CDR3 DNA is TGTGCCAGCAGTTACCCTAGCGGGGGAATCTTCTACAATGAGCAGTTCTTC.

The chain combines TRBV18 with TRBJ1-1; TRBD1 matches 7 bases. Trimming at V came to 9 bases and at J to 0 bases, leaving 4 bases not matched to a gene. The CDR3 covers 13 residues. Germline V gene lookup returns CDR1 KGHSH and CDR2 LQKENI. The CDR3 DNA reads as TGTGCCAGTCGACAGGGATTGAACACTGAAGCTTTCTTT. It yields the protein CASRQGLNTEAFF.

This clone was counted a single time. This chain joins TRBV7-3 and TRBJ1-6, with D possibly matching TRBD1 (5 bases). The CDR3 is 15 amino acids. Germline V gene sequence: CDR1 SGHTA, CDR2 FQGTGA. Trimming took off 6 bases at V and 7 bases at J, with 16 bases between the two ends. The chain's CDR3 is CASRLDQGSNSPLHF. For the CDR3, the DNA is TGTGCCAGCAGATTAGACCAGGGATCCAATTCACCCCTCCACTTT.

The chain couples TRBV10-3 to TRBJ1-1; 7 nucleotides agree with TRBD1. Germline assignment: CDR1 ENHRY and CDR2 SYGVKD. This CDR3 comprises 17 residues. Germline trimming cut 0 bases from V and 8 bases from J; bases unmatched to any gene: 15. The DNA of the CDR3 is TGTGCCATCAGTGAGTCGACAGGGCCCACTCCAGGGTTCGAAGCTTTCTTT. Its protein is CAISESTGPTPGFEAFF.

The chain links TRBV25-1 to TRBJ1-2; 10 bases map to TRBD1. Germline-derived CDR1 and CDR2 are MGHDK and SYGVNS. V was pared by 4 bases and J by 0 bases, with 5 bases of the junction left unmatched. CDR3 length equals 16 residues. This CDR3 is CASSGQGAQANYGYTF. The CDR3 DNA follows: TGTGCCAGCAGTGGACAGGGGGCCCAAGCTAACTATGGCTACACCTTC.

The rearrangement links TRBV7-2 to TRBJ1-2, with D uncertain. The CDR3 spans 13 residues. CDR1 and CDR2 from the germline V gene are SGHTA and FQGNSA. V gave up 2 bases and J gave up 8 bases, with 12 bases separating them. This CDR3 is CASSLSPGKGYTF. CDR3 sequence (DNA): TGTGCCAGCAGCTTATCCCCGGGGAAGGGCTACACCTTC.

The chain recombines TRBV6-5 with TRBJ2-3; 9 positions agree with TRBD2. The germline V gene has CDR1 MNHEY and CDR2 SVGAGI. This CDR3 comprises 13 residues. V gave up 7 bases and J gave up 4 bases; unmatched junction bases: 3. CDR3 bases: TGTGCCAGCAATAGCGGGGGCTCAGATACGCAGTATTTT. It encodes CASNSGGSDTQYF.

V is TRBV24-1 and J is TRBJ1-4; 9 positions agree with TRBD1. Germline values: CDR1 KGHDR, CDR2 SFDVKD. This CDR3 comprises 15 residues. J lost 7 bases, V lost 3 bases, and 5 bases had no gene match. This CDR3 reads CATSDPTGGFEKLFF. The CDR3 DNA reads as TGTGCCACCAGTGATCCGACAGGGGGATTTGAAAAACTGTTTTTT.

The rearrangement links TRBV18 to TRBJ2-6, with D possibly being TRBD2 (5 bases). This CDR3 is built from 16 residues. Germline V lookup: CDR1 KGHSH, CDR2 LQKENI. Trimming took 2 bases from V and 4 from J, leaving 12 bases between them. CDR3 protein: CASSPTAGSGANVLTF. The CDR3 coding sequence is TGTGCCAGCTCACCAACGGCGGGCTCCGGGGCCAACGTCCTGACTTTC.

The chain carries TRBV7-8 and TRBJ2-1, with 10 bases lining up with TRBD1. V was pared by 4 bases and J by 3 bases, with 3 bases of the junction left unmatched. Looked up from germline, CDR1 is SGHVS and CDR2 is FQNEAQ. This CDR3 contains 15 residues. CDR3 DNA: TGTGCCAGCAGCTACCGGGACAGGGGCTACAATGAGCAGTTCTTC. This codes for CASSYRDRGYNEQFF.

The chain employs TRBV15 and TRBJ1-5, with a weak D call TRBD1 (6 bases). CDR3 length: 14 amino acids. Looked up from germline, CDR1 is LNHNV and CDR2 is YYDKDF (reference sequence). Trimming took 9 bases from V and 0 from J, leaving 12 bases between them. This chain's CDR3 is CATRTVYSNQPQHF. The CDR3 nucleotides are TGTGCCACGAGGACAGTGTATAGCAATCAGCCCCAGCATTTT.

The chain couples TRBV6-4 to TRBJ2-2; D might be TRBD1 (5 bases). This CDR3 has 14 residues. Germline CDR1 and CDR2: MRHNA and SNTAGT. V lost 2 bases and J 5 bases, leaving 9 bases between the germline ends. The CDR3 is CASSDDRGTGELFF. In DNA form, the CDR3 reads TGTGCCAGCAGTGACGATAGGGGTACCGGGGAGCTGTTTTTT.

The CDR3 coding sequence is TGCGCCAGCACCGATCAGGGACAGGGGGCGGAGGGCTACACCTTC. As protein: CASTDQGQGAEGYTF. V usage is TRBV5-1 and J usage is TRBJ1-2, with TRBD1 identical over 12 bases. Trimming took 6 bases from V and 8 from J; bases not matched to a gene: 11. Germline values: CDR1 SGHRS, CDR2 YFSETQ. The CDR3 spans 15 residues.

CDR3 bases: TGTGCCAGCAGCCCTACCGGGACTCAGAATGAGCAGTTCTTC. This sequence encodes CASSPTGTQNEQFF. The genes are TRBV7-3 and TRBJ2-1, with a possible D match to TRBD2 (6 bases). The CDR3 sequence is 14 residues long. Germline CDR1 reads SGHTA; CDR2 reads FQGTGA. The ends were cut back, 5 bases at V and 7 bases at J, with 15 bases in the middle. Full variable domain (outside the CDR3, taken from reference TRBV7-3 and TRBJ2-1): GAGVSQTPSNKVTEKGKYVELRCDPISGHTALYWYRQSLGQGPEFLIYFQGTGAADDSGLPNDRFFAVRPEGSVSTLKIQRTERGDSAVYLCASSPTGTQNEQFFGPGTRLTVL.

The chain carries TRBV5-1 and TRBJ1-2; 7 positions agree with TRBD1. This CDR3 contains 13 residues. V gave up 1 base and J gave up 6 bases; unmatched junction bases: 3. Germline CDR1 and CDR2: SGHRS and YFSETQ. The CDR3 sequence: CASSLRQGDGYTF. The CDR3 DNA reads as TGCGCCAGCAGCTTGCGACAGGGTGATGGCTACACCTTC.

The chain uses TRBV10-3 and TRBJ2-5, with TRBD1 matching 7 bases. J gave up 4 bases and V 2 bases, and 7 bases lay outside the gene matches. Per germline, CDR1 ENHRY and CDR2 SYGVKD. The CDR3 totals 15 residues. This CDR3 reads CAISEGQEQGETQYF. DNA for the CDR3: TGTGCCATCAGTGAGGGACAGGAGCAGGGAGAGACCCAGTACTTC.

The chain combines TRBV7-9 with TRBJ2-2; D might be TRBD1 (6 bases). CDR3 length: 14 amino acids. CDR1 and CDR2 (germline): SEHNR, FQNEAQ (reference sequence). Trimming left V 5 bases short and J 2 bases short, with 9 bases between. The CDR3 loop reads CASSRDKNTGELFF. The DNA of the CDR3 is TGTGCCAGCAGCCGGGACAAAAACACCGGGGAGCTGTTTTTT.

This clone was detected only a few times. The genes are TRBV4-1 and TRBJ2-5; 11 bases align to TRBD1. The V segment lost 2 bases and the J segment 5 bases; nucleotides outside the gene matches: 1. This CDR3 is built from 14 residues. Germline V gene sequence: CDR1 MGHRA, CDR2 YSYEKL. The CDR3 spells CASSQRDRGETQYF. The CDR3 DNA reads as TGCGCCAGCAGCCAAAGGGACAGGGGGGAGACCCAGTACTTC.

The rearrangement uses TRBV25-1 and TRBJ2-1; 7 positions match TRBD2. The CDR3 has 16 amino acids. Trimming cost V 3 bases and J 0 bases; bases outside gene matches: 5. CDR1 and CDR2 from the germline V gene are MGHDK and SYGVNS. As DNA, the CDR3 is TGTGCCAGCAGTGATTCGGGCGGGAGCTCCTACAATGAGCAGTTCTTC. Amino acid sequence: CASSDSGGSSYNEQFF.

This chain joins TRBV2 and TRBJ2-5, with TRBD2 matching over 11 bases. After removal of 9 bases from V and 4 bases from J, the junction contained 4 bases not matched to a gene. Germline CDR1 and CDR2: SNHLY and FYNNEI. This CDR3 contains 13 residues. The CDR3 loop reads CARKTSGGETQYF. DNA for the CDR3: TGTGCCAGGAAAACTAGCGGGGGAGAGACCCAGTACTTC.

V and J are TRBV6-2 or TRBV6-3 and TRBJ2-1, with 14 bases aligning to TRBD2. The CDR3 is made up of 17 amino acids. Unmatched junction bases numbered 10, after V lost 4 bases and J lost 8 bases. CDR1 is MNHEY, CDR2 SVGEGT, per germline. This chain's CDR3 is CASSSIPGTSGGYEQFF. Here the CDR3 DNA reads TGTGCCAGCAGTTCAATCCCCGGGACTAGCGGGGGCTATGAGCAGTTCTTC.